Detailed here is one T cell receptor (beta chain). The antigen this receptor binds is unknown. Base quality data are lacking; no much larger clone is found one base away. This entry comes from a study of cytomegalovirus exposure and HLA in healthy donors (TCRdb year 2017). Concerning the study at large: According to an earlier analysis of several hundred of the donors, about 170 million T cells yielded roughly 110 million unique TCR beta sequences and approximately 300 Gb of sequence data. To predict cytomegalovirus infection status, the study brought together high-throughput TCR immunosequencing, statistical association of individual TCRs with disease status, and machine learning. Typing coverage differed by locus: A, B, C, DRB1 and DQB1 were typed in roughly 620-640 donors, DQA1 in about 560, DPA1 in nearly 610, and DPB1 in 472. Every repertoire in the discovery cohort had been generated on one and the same sequencing platform. Among roughly 370 genotyped donors of the cohort, an average of around 240,000 unique TCR beta nucleotide sequences were sequenced per donor, roughly 20% of them non-productive. Several DR-DQ haplotypes were handled as single units for association and clustering because linkage in the cohort was strong. Roughly 310 gigabases of sequencing data and approximately 93 million unique TCR sequences were included in an early release covering 500 to 750 HLA-typed donors. Of the roughly 400 genotyped donors, approximately 80% were placed in the genetic ancestry cluster associated with self-reported Caucasian donors. Alongside the repertoire data, information on donor age, sex, ethnicity and CMV serostatus was compiled. A later genetic analysis used genome-wide SNP genotypes for about three fifths of the 666 donors, treating that subset as a discovery cohort. In the later analysis, no new phenotypic data were used to find candidate immune exposures; instead, reliance was placed on TCR beta sequences and their occurrence across donors. The T cell repertoires of under 700 subjects were profiled by immunosequencing and related to cytomegalovirus serostatus. To study patterns of TCR occurrence, a later analysis re-analyzed previously published TCR beta repertoires from around 660 donors and added high-resolution HLA genotyping. The study aimed to test whether signatures of past pathogen exposure could be identified by cataloging public T cell receptors. To decide whether each TCR beta V gene segment behaved as functional or pseudogenic, an earlier analysis of approximately 620 of the donors relied on high-throughput TCR beta sequencing. Both class I and class II loci were covered by HLA typing, at four-digit resolution. In addition to the first cohort of several hundred subjects, a separate validation cohort of some 120 different subjects was used.

What the authors observed across the whole study: In a later genetic analysis, a missense DCLRE1C variant was associated with V-gene and J-gene trimming of TCR beta chains, and the association was replicated in an independent cohort. In a later analysis, TCR association rates were found to vary across HLA loci, with the most associated TCRs seen for DRB1 alleles and the fewest for HLA-C alleles. In an earlier analysis of under 600 of the donors, most TCR beta V segments were observed in productive rearrangements about 90% or about 30% of the time, broadly matching IMGT annotations. When HLA alleles, especially DR and DQ, strongly co-occurred, TCR associations were difficult to assign to individual alleles. The only immune exposure information available for the cohort was CMV serostatus. In a later analysis, HLA-associated TCR beta chains were found to be more clonally expanded and to have lower generation probabilities than equally common non-associated chains. According to a later genetic analysis, donors in an Asian-associated ancestry cluster had fewer N-insertions in productive TCRs than the roughly 700-donor mean. The authors suggested that the approach could potentially be generalized to other disease states and immunological phenotypes. Because HLA typing was unavailable for some donors at each locus, only the typed subset was used in association tests. In the study, some 180 TCR beta chains were listed as associated with cytomegalovirus. In a later analysis, several top co-occurrence clusters were reported to appear linked to parvovirus B19, influenza, CMV and Epstein-Barr virus. The classifier was reported to diagnose cytomegalovirus status with high specificity and sensitivity in both the original cohort and the validation cohort. Roughly uniform sequencing depth across donors was assumed in presence/absence analyses, although this assumption may not hold. In a later analysis, 15,000 to 20,000 TCR beta sequences were associated with specific HLA alleles at a false discovery rate of 0.05. Correlated functional status among segregating V segments might reflect linkage disequilibrium, but an unknown experimental factor could not be ruled out. Across donors, most TCR sequences were observed very rarely, whereas some public TCRs were present in many individuals. In a later analysis, most CMV-associated TCR beta chains were found to appear HLA-restricted, with HLA associations seemingly driven largely by CMV exposure. Because counts were too low, about 18 rarely observed V segments, including chromosome 9 orphons, were left out of the earlier analysis of some 640 of the donors. A few of the identified cytomegalovirus-associated TCR beta chains were confirmed in vitro to be specific for cytomegalovirus antigens. In this cohort, only TCR beta chains were sequenced, and detectable features were limited by the absence of alpha or paired-chain data. The sequencing pipeline was judged likely to have produced a cluster of highly shared sequence variants as a technical artifact. A further reported finding was that TCR beta sequences accurately predicted the HLA-A and HLA-B alleles for most subjects in the first cohort.

The method behind the library was the immunoSEQ multiplex PCR assay. For the multiplex PCR, a mixture combining 60 forward primers for TCR Vbeta segments and 13 reverse primers for TCR Jbeta segments was used. The CDR3 region of rearranged TCR beta genes was amplified from genomic DNA with a multiplex PCR assay. Amplified TCR beta libraries were sequenced as 87-base-pair reads on the Illumina HiSeq System. As for the authors' bioinformatics: In a later analysis, 77 million or so unique TCR beta chains were counted across the 500 to 700 repertoires, and roughly 11 million of these chains were shared by at least two donors. A nearest-neighbor algorithm error-corrected the raw reads and collapsed the reads into unique sequences, merging closely related sequences to remove PCR and sequencing errors. CDR3 sequences were aligned to IMGT reference sequences to assign V, D and J gene segments. Each retained sequence needed at least a six-nucleotide match to both a V gene segment and a J gene segment. Rearrangements were classified as productive when the CDR3 lacked stop codons and remained in frame with V and J, and all other rearrangements were classified as non-productive. CDR3 was defined by IMGT convention, running from the second conserved V-encoded cysteine to the conserved J-encoded phenylalanine. The earlier analysis of some 600 of the donors excluded sequences that lacked an unambiguous match to a single V gene segment. An earlier analysis of a few hundred of the donors classified V segments as functional when productive rearrangements were above 56.7% and as segregating when the standard deviation between donors was above 5%. A statistical classification framework was built to diagnose cytomegalovirus status from the catalog of TCR beta chain sequences. V and J gene assignment, in a later analysis, came from comparing TCR nucleotide sequences with IMGT/GENE-DB human TR gene sequences. In a later analysis, CDR3 sequences and most-parsimonious VDJ recombination scenarios were assigned using the TCRdist pipeline. In a later analysis, each TCR beta chain was defined by its CDR3 amino acid sequence together with its V-gene family, and reads without a unique V-gene family were excluded. As a way to deal with suspected cross-contamination and a sequencing artifact, a later analysis dropped approximately 570 nucleotide sequences that were highly shared and had low generation probability. In a later analysis, a clonal expansion index was calculated for each public chain from normalized within-repertoire ranks of inferred template counts. In a later analysis, generation probabilities were computed using a VDJ recombination model fitted to out-of-frame rearrangements, and the results were checked against IGoR. Hypergeometric tests were used in a later analysis to score TCR-TCR, TCR-HLA and TCR-CMV co-occurrence, with a repertoire-size bias correction applied to the TCR pairs. False discovery rates were estimated in a later analysis by permuting HLA or CMV assignments 20 times. A later analysis grouped co-occurring TCRs with DBSCAN, adding TCRdist sequence similarity when clustering within HLA-allele-positive subsets. Repertoires with fewer than 30,000 or more than 120,000 public chains were left out of co-occurrence clustering, as were about five repertoires with anomalous nucleotide sharing. Entries here come from immuneACCESS through TCRdb and include only in-frame sequences with V and J called. Some clones fail to appear in such tables; in the studies checked, an unresolved V gene covers under half of the shortfall, and the cause of the remainder is unknown. The DNA gave D and trimming, while V, J and clone size come from that table. The sample table records about 140,000 clones; approximately 78% of these occur just once. The biggest ten clones account for about 2.4% of the sample.

The cohort comprised 666 healthy bone marrow donors. At the time of sampling, all cohort members were nominally healthy, though unrecorded immune exposures were likely present. The donor tested CMV seropositive and was one of the 289 seropositive cohort members. Every donor gave a peripheral blood sample, and the peripheral blood mononuclear cells from that sample were used for TCR beta sequencing. Genomic DNA was extracted from the blood cell samples with the Qiagen DNeasy Blood Extraction Kit. Source material: PBMCs. This sequence was found in a woman between 18 and 29 years old in good health and CMV-seropositive.

The encoded CDR3 is CAWRGLGRQQEAFF. The bases are TGTGCCTGGAGGGGACTGGGACGTCAACAGGAAGCTTTCTTT. The chain uses TRBV30 and TRBJ1-1, with a weak D call of TRBD1 (5 bases match). Cut back by 3 bases and 8 bases, the V and J ends lie 19 bases apart. The CDR3 holds 14 amino acids from the cysteine to the phenylalanine. The entry retains the CDR3 DNA only, 42 bases that are in frame from base 1. CDR1 and CDR2 are read off the germline V gene (reference sequence) as GTSNPN and SVGIG.